The clone carrying this T cell receptor (beta chain) appeared many times. Its antigen is unidentified. RNA transcripts were the template for amplifying TCR beta CDR3 regions. Primed by the HTBI set, a first-round RT-PCR was run on the TCR CDR3. TCRdb analysed the multiplex PCR reads with MiXCR anew, one entry per CDR3 protein. Here the sample spans roughly 280,000 distinct CDR3 sequences, over 15% being singletons. The data were taken from a study of T cells in Graves' hyperthyroidism and ophthalmopathy. Study findings and constraints: Most thyroid clonotypes expanded above 0.001 appeared in blood too.

This CDR3 is built from 14 residues. The germline gives CDR1 SQVTM, CDR2 ANQGSEA. V dropped 0 bases and J dropped 5 bases, with 13 bases sitting between them. The gene calls are TRBV29-1 and TRBJ2-5; a possible D gene is TRBD2 (6 bases). The sample comprised blood. The source of this sequence is a woman aged 60 to 75 with Graves' ophthalmopathy. The CDR3 region is CSVEDHGSGETQYF. The DNA for the CDR3 is TGCAGCGTTGAAGATCATGGGAGCGGGGAGACCCAGTACTTC.